The clone carrying this TCR beta chain was seen more than once but under ten times. Its target is not known. This record comes from a study of neurological immune-mediated disorders. The unsorted libraries were produced from 2 million PBMCs held at -80 C. Every sequencing run generated in excess of 180 million TCR-beta sequences. These sequences covered 15-18 subjects. MiXCR, run by TCRdb on the 5' RACE reads, gives a single entry per CDR3 protein. Of about 41,000 distinct CDR3 sequences in the sample, over 2% are singletons; the top ten hold less than 15%. Study conclusions and caveats: Multiple sclerosis patients had less TCR clonal expansion than even healthy controls, unlike HTLV-1-associated myelopathy.

Between the trimmed V and J ends, which lost 6 bases and 12 bases, there was a span of 29 bases. The length of the CDR3 is 15 residues. Germline-derived CDR1 and CDR2 are DFQATT and SNEGSKA (reference sequence). The V call is TRBV20-1, the J call TRBJ1-2; D is perhaps TRBD1 (5 bases). The receptor was isolated from a young man with multiple sclerosis. Specimen: PBMCs. This CDR3 is CSAGSAGTTTMKDTF. Here the CDR3 DNA reads TGCAGTGCGGGGTCTGCCGGGACGACGACTATGAAGGACACCTTC.